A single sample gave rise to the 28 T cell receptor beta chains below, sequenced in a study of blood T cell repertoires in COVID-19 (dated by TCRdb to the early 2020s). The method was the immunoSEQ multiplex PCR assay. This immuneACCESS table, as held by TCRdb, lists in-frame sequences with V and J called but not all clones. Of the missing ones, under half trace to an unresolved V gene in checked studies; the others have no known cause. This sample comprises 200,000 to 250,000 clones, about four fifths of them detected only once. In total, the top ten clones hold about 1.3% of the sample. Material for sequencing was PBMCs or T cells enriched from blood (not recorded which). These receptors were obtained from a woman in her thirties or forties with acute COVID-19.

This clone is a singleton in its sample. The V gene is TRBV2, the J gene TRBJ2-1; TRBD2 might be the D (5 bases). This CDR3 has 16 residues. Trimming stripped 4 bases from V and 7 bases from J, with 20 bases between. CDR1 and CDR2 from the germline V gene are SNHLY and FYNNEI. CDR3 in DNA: TGTGCCAGCAGTGTCGCTCCGGCGGAGGCTCCAAATGAGCAGTTCTTC. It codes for CASSVAPAEAPNEQFF.

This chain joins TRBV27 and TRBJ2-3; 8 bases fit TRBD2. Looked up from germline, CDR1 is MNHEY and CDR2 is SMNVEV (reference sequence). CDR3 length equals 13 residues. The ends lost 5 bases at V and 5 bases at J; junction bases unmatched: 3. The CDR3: CASSKRGRDTQYF. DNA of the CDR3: TGTGCCAGCAGTAAGCGGGGGCGAGATACGCAGTATTTT.

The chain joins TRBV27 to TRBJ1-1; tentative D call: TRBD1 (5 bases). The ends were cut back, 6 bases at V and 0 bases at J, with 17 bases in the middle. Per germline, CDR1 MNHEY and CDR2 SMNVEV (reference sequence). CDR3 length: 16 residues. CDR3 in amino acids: CASRPGLTRMNTEAFF. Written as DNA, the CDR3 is TGTGCCAGCAGACCGGGACTGACACGCATGAACACTGAAGCTTTCTTT.

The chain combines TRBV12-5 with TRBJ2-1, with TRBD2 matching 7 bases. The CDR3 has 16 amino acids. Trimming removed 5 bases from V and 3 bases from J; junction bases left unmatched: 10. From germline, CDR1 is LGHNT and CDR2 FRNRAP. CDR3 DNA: TGTGCTAGTGGTCTAAACCCCTCGGGGGGCTACAATGAGCAGTTCTTC. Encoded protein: CASGLNPSGGYNEQFF. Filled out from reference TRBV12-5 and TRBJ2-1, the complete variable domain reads DARVTQTPRHKVTEMGQEVTMRCQPILGHNTVFWYRQTMMQGLELLAYFRNRAPLDDSGMPKDRFSAEMPDATLATLKIQPSEPRDSAVYFCASGLNPSGGYNEQFFGPGTRLTVL.

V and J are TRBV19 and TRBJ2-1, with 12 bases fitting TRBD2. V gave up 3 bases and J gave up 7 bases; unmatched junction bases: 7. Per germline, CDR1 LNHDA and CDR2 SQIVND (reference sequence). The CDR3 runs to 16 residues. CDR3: CASSMTSGSKSNEQFF. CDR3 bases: TGTGCCAGTAGTATGACTAGCGGGAGTAAATCGAATGAGCAGTTCTTC.

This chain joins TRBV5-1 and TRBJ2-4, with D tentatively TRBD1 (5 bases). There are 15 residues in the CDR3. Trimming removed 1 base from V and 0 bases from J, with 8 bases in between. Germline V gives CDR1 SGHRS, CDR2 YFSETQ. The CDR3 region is CASSLRGLAKNIQYF. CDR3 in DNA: TGCGCCAGCAGCTTGAGGGGTTTAGCCAAAAACATTCAGTACTTC.

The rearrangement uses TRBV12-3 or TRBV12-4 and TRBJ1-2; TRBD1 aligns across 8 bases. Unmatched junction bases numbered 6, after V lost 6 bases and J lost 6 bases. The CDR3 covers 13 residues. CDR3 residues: CASSQTGEHGYTF. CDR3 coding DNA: TGTGCCAGCAGCCAGACAGGGGAGCATGGCTACACCTTC.

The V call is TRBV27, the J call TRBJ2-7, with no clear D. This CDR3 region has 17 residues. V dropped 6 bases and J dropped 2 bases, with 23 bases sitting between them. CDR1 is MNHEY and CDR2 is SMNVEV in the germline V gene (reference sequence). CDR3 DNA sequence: TGTGCCAGCAGGACAAAATCGGCCTCGCTCCCACCCTACGAGCAGTACTTC. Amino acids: CASRTKSASLPPYEQYF.

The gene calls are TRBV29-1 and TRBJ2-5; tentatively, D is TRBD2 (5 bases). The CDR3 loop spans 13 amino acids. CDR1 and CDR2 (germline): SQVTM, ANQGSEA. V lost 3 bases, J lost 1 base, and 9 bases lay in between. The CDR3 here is CSVDPSGQETQYF. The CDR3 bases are TGCAGCGTTGATCCGAGCGGCCAAGAGACCCAGTACTTC.

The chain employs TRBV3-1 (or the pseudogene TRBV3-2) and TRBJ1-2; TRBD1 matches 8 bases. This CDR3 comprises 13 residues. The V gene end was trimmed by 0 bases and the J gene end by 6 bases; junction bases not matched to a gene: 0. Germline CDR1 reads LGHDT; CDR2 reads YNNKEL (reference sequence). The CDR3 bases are TGTGCCAGCAGCCAAGACAGGGGGCATGGCTACACCTTC. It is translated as CASSQDRGHGYTF.

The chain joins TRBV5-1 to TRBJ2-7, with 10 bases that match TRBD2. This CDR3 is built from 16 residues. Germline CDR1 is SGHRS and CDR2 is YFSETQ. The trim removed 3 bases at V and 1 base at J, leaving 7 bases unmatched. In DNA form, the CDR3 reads TGCGCCAGCAGCTCAGGACTAGCGGCTTATTCCTACGAGCAGTACTTC. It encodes CASSSGLAAYSYEQYF. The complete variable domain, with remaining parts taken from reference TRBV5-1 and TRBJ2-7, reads KAGVTQTPRYLIKTRGQQVTLSCSPISGHRSVSWYQQTPGQGLQFLFEYFSETQRNKGNFPGRFSGRQFSNSRSEMNVSTLELGDSALYLCASSSGLAAYSYEQYFGPGTRLTVT.

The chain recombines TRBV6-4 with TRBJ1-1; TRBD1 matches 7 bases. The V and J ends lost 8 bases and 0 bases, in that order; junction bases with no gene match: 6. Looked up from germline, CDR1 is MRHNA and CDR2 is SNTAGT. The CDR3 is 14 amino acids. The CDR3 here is CASREGAMNTEAFF. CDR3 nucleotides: TGTGCCAGCCGAGAGGGGGCCATGAACACTGAAGCTTTCTTT.

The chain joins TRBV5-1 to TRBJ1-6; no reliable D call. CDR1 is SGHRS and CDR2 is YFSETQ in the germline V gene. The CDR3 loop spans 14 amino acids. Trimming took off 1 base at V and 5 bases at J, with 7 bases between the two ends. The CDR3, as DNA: TGCGCCAGCAGCTTGTACAAAGATAATTCACCCCTCCACTTT. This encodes CASSLYKDNSPLHF.

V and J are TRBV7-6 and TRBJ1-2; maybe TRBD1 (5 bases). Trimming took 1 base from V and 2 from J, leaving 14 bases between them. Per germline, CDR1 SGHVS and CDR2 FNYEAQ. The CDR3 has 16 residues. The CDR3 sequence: CASSLGGWDSNYGYTF. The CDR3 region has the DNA TGTGCCAGCAGCTTAGGGGGATGGGACTCCAACTATGGCTACACCTTC.

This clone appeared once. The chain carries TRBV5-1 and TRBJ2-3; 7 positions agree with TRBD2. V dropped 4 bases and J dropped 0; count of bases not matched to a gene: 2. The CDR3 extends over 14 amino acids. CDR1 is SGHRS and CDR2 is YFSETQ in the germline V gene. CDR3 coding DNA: TGCGCCAGCAGCGGGGGACTAAGCACAGATACGCAGTATTTT. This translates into CASSGGLSTDTQYF.

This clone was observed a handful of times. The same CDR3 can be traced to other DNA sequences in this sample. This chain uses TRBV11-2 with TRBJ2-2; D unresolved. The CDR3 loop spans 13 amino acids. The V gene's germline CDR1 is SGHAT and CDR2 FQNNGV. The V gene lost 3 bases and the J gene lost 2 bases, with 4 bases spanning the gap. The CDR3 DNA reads TGTGCCAGCAGCTTGACAAACACCGGGGAGCTGTTTTTT. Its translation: CASSLTNTGELFF. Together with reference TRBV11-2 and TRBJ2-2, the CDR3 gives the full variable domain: EAGVAQSPRYKIIEKRQSVAFWCNPISGHATLYWYQQILGQGPKLLIQFQNNGVVDDSQLPKDRFSAERLKGVDSTLKIQPAKLEDSAVYLCASSLTNTGELFFGEGSRLTVL.

The CDR3 loop is CASTMRATGLYGYTF. CDR3 nucleotides: TGTGCCAGCACAATGCGGGCCACCGGGCTCTATGGCTACACCTTC. The chain combines TRBV6-5 with TRBJ1-2; D ambiguous. From germline, CDR1 is MNHEY and CDR2 SVGAGI. Deletions cut 7 bases from V and 4 bases from J, with 19 bases between. This CDR3 has 15 amino acids.

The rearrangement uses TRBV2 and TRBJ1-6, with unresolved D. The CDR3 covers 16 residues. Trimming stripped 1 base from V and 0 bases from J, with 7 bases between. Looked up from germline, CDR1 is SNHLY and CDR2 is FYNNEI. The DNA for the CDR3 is TGTGCCAGCAGTGAAGAAGAGGGCTCCTATAATTCACCCCTCCACTTT. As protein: CASSEEEGSYNSPLHF.

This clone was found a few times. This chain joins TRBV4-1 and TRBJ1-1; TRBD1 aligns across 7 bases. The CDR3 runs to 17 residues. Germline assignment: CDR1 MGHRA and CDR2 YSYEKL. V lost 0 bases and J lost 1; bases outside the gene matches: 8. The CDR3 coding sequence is TGCGCCAGCAGCCAAGATGCCCTGACAGGGCCGAACACTGAAGCTTTCTTT. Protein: CASSQDALTGPNTEAFF.

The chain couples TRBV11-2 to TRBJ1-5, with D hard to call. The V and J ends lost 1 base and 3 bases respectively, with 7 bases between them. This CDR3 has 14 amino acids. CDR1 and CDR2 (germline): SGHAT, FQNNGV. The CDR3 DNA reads TGTGCCAGCAGCTTAGGGCAGGTCAATCAGCCCCAGCATTTT. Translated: CASSLGQVNQPQHF.

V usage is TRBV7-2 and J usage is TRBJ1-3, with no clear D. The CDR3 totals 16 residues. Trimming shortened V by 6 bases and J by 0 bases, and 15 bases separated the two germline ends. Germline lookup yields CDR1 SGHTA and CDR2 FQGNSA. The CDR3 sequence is CASRPVNPSSGNTIYF. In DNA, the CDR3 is TGTGCCAGCAGGCCGGTGAACCCTTCCTCTGGAAACACCATATATTTT.

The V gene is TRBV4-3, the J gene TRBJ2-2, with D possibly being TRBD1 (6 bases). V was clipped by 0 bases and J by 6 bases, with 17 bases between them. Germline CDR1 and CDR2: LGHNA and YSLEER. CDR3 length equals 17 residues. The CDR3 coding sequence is TGCGCCAGCAGCCAAGAGACAGGAGCGAATGACGCCGGGGAGCTGTTTTTT. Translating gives CASSQETGANDAGELFF.

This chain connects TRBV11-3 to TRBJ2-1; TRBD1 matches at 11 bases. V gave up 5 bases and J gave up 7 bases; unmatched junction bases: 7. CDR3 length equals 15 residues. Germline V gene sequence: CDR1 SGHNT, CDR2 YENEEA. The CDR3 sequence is CASSHRTGGGNEQFF. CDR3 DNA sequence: TGTGCCAGCAGCCACCGGACAGGGGGCGGAAATGAGCAGTTCTTC.

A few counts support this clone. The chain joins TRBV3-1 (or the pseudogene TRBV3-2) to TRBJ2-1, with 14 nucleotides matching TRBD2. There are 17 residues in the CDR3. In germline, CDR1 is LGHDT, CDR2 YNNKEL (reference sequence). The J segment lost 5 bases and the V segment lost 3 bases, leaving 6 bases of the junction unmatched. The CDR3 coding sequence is TGTGCCAGCAGCCAGCTGACTAGCGGGAGGGGTCACAATGAGCAGTTCTTC. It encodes CASSQLTSGRGHNEQFF.

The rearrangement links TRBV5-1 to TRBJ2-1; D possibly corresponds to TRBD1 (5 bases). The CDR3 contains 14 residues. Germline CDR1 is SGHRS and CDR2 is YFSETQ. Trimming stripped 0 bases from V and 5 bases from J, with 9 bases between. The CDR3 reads CASSLGQIDNEQFF. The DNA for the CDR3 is TGCGCCAGCAGCTTGGGACAGATTGACAATGAGCAGTTCTTC. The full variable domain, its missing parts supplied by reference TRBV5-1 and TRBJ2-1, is KAGVTQTPRYLIKTRGQQVTLSCSPISGHRSVSWYQQTPGQGLQFLFEYFSETQRNKGNFPGRFSGRQFSNSRSEMNVSTLELGDSALYLCASSLGQIDNEQFFGPGTRLTVL.

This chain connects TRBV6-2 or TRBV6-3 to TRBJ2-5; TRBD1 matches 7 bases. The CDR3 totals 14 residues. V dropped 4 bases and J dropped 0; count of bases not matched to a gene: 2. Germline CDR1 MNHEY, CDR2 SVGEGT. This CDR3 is CASSWDSYQETQYF. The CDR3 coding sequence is TGTGCCAGCAGTTGGGACAGCTACCAAGAGACCCAGTACTTC.

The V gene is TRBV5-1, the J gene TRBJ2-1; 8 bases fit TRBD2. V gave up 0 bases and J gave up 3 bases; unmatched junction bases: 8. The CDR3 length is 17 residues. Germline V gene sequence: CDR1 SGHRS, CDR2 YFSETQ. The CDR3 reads CASSLAATGGYYNEQFF. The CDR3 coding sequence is TGCGCCAGCAGCTTGGCCGCAACGGGAGGGTACTACAATGAGCAGTTCTTC.

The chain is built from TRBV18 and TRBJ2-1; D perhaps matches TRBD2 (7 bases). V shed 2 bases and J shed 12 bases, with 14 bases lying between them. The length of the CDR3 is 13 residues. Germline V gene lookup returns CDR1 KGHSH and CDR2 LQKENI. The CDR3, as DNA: TGTGCCAGCTCACCAGACGGGGGGCTCGCGCAGTTCTTC. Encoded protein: CASSPDGGLAQFF.